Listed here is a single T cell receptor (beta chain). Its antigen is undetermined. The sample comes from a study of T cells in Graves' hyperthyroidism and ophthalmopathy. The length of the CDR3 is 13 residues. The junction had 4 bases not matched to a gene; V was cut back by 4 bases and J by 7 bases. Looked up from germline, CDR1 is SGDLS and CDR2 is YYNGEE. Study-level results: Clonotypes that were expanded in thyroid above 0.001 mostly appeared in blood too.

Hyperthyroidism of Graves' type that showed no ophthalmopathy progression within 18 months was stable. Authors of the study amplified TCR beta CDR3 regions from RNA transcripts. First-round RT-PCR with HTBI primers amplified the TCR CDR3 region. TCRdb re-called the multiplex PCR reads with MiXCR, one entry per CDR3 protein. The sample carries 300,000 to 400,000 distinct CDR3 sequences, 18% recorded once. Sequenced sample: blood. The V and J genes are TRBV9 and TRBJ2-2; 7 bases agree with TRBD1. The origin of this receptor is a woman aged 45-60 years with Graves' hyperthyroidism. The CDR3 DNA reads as TGTGCCAGCAGCTCCCCAGGGGGCGGGGAGCTGTTTTTT. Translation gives CASSSPGGGELFF.